This T cell receptor beta chain was retrieved from a study of T cell responses to AZD1222 COVID-19 vaccine. Notes on the study in general: Along spike, vaccine-associated CD4 TCRs were found throughout, with dominance at 160-218 and 743-854. The donor cohort was predominantly white British with a female majority, and clonal diversity may have been underestimated. Per reports, nearly half of all spike-specific TCRs target regions that are unmutated in variants.

At least ten counts were recorded for this clone. Antigen: not known. An end of the junction differs from the germline gene, which may be a read error. Clones were sequenced by immunoSEQ multiplex PCR, and TCRdb holds only the in-frame ones, with some missing. The table records 75,000 to 90,000 clones, roughly 80% of them present only once. The source was peripheral blood, collected on day 0 of AZD1222 vaccination. The source is an adult in good health.

The DNA of the CDR3 is TGTGCTAGCAGCCGTGGGACTAGCGGGGGGAGGGAGACCCAGTACTTC. It encodes CASSRGTSGGRETQYF. V usage is TRBV7-7 and J usage is TRBJ2-5, with TRBD2 matching over 15 bases. The CDR3 runs to 16 residues. Germline lookup yields CDR1 SSHAT and CDR2 FNYEAQ (reference sequence).